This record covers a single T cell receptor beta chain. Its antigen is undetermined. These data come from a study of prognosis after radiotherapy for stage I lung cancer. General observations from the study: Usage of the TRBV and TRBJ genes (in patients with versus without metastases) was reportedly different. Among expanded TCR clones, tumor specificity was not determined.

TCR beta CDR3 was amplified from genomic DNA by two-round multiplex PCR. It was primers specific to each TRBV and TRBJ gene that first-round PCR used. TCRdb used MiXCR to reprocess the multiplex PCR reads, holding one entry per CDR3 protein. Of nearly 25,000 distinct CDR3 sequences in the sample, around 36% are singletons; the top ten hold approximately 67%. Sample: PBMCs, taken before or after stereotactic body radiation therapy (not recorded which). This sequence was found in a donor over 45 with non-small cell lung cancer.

In DNA form, the CDR3 reads TGTGCCAGCAGCCAGACTAGCGGGAGGGCCGTTGAACAGTACTTC. This encodes CASSQTSGRAVEQYF. The gene calls are TRBV12-3 or TRBV12-4 and TRBJ2-7, with 14 bases that match TRBD2. The V and J ends lost 6 bases and 10 bases, in that order; junction bases with no gene match: 11. The CDR3 loop spans 15 amino acids.